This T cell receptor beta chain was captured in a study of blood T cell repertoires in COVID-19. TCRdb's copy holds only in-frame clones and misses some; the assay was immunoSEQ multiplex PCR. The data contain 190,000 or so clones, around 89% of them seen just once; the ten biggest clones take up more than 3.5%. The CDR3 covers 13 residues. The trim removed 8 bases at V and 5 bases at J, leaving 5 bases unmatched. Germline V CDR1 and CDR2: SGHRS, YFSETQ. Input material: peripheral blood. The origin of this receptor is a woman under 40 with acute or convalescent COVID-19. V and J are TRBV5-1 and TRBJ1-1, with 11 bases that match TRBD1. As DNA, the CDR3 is TGCGCCAGTGGACAGGGGGCGGAAACTGAAGCTTTCTTT. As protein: CASGQGAETEAFF.